The 5 T cell receptor beta chains reported below all come from one sample, sequenced in a study of blood T cell repertoires in COVID-19 (dated by TCRdb to about 2020). Libraries were prepared through the immunoSEQ multiplex PCR assay. TCRdb took this table from immuneACCESS and kept in-frame rearrangements with V and J called. Such tables lack part of the clones; where checked against another copy, unresolved V genes explain under half of the gap, and the rest is unexplained. The sample table contains over 70,000 clones; only one count was recorded for under 90% of them. The ten largest account for roughly 4.5% of the sample. Sequencing was done on a sample of peripheral blood. The receptors derive from a woman aged 55-69 years with acute or convalescent COVID-19.

The chain combines TRBV14 with TRBJ1-1; D may be TRBD1 (6 bases). This CDR3 is built from 13 residues. V lost 3 bases and J 4 bases, leaving 9 bases between the germline ends. The germline V gene has CDR1 SGHDN and CDR2 FVKESK. The CDR3 nucleotides are TGTGCCAGCAGCCATGGGGGGGCCACTGAAGCTTTCTTT. Translating gives CASSHGGATEAFF.

The chain combines TRBV4-2 with TRBJ2-2; tentative D call: TRBD2 (7 bases). CDR3 size: 18 residues. The V end lost 4 bases, the J end lost 5 bases, and 23 bases lay between the germline ends. Germline assignment: CDR1 LGHNA and CDR2 YNFKEQ. The CDR3 DNA follows: TGTGCCAGCAGCCGGACCCCGCCGGCGGGGGCAAGTACCGGGGAGCTGTTTTTT. Its translation: CASSRTPPAGASTGELFF.

The chain combines TRBV6-1 with TRBJ1-1; D not resolved. Germline CDR1 MNHNS, CDR2 SASEGT. The V and J ends lost 1 base and 1 base respectively, with 10 bases between them. CDR3 length: 15 amino acids. CDR3 sequence (DNA): TGTGCCAGCAGTGAAGACTACACCCCGAACACTGAAGCTTTCTTT. Protein sequence: CASSEDYTPNTEAFF.

This clone was seen ten or more times. The V and J genes are TRBV5-1 and TRBJ2-7; D might be TRBD1 (7 bases). CDR3 length equals 14 residues. In germline, CDR1 is SGHRS, CDR2 YFSETQ. V gave up 1 base and J gave up 7 bases, with 15 bases separating them. In DNA form, the CDR3 reads TGCGCCAGCAGCTTGAGAGGGGGCGCGGGGGAGCAGTACTTC. It yields the protein CASSLRGGAGEQYF.

This chain links TRBV6-5 with TRBJ1-1, with unresolved D. The CDR3 consists of 14 residues. Germline V gives CDR1 MNHEY, CDR2 SVGAGI. V was shortened by 8 bases and J by 1 base, with 14 bases between the two germline ends. DNA for the CDR3: TGTGCCAGCGCTCGGGAGCCGGGGAACACTGAAGCTTTCTTT. As protein: CASAREPGNTEAFF.